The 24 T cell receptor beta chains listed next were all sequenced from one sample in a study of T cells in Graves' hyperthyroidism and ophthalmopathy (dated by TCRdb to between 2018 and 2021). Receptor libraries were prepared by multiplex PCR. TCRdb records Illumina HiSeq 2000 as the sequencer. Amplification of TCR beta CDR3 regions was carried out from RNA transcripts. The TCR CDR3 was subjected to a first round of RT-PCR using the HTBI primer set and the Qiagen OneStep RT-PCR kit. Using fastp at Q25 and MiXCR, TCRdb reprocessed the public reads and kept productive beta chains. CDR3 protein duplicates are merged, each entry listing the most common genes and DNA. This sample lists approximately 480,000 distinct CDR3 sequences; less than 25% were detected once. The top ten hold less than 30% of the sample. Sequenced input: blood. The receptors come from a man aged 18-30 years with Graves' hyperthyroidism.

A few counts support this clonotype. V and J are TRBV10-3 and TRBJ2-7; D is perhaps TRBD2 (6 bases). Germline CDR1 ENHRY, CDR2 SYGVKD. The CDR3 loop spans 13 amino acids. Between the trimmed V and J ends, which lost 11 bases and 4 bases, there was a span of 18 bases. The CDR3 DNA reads TGTGCCCCTTCGGGGGAAAGTGTTTACGAGCAGTACTTC. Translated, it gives CAPSGESVYEQYF.

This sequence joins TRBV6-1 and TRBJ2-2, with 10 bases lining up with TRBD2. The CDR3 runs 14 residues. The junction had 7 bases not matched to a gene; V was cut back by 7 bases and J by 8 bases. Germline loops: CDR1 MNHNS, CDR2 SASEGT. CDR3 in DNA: TGTGCCAGCACCCTAGCGGGAGTAACAGGGGAGCTGTTTTTT. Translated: CASTLAGVTGELFF.

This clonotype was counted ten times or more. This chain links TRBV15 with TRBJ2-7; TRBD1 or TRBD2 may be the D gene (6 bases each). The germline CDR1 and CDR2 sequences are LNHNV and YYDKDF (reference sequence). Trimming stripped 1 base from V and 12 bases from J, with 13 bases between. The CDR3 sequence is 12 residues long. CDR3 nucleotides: TGTGCCACCAGCAGAGTGGGGGGCTCAAGGTACTTC. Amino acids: CATSRVGGSRYF.

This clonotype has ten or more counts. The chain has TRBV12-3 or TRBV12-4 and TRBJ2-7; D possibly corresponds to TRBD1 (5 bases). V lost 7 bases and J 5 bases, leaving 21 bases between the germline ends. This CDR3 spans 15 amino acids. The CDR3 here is CASNQERRGSHEQYF. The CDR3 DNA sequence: TGTGCCAGCAACCAGGAGAGAAGGGGATCCCACGAGCAGTACTTC.

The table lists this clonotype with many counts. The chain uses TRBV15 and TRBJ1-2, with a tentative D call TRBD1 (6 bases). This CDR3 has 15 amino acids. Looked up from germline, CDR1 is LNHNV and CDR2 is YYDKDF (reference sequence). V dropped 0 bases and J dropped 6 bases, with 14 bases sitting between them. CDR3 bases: TGTGCCACCAGCAGAGAGATGGACAGTCGGAATGGCTACACCTTC. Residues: CATSREMDSRNGYTF. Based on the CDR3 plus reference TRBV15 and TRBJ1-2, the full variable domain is DAMVIQNPRYQVTQFGKPVTLSCSQTLNHNVMYWYQQKSSQAPKLLFHYYDKDFNNEADTPDNFQSRRPNTSFCFLDIRSPGLGDTAMYLCATSREMDSRNGYTFGSGTRLTVV.

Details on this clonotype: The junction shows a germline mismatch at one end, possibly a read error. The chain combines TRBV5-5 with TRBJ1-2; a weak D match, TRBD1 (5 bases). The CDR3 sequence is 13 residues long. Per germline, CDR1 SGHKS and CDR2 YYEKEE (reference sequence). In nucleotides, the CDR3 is TGTGTCAGCAGCCCCCGCAGGGACTATGGCTACACCTTC. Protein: CVSSPRRDYGYTF.

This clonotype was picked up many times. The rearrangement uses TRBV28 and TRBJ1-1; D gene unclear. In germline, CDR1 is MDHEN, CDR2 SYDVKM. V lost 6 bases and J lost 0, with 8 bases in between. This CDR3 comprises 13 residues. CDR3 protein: CASRAYLNTEAFF. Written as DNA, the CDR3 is TGTGCCAGCAGGGCCTATTTGAACACTGAAGCTTTCTTT.

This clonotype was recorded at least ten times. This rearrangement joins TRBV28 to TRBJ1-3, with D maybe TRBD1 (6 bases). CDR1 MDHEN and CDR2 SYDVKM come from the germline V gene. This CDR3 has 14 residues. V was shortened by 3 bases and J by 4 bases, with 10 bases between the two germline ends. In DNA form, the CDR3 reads TGTGCCAGCAGTTTTTTGGGGGCGGGAAACACCATATATTTT. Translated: CASSFLGAGNTIYF.

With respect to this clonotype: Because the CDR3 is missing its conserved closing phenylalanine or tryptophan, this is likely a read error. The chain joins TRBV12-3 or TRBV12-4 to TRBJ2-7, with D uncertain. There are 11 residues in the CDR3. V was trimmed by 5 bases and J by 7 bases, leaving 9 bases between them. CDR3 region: CASSPHGEQYL. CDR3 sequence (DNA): TGTGCCAGCAGTCCACATGGGGAGCAGTACCTC.

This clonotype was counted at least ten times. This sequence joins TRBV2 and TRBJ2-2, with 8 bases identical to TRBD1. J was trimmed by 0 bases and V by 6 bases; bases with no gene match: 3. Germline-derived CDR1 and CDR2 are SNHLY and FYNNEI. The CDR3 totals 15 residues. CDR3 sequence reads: CASSRDRSNTGELFF. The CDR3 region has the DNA TGTGCCAGCAGCCGGGACAGGTCGAACACCGGGGAGCTGTTTTTT.

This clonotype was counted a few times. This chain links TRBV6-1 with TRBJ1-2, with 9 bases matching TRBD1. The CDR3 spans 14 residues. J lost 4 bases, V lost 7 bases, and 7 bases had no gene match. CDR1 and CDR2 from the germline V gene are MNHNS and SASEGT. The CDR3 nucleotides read TGTGCCAGCACGGGGGGACAGGGCCCCTATGGCTACACCTTC. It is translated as CASTGGQGPYGYTF.

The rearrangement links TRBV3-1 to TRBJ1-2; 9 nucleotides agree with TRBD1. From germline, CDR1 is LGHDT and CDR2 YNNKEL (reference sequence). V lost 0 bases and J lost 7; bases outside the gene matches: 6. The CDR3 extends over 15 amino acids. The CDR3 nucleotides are TGTGCCAGCAGCCAAGATGACAGGGGGATCCTTGGCTACACCTTC. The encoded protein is CASSQDDRGILGYTF.

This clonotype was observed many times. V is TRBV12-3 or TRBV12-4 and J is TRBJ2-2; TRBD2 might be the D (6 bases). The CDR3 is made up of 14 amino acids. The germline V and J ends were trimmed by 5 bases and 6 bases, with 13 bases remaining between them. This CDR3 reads CASSGSRRAGELFF. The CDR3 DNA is TGTGCCAGCAGTGGTTCCAGGAGGGCCGGGGAGCTGTTTTTT.

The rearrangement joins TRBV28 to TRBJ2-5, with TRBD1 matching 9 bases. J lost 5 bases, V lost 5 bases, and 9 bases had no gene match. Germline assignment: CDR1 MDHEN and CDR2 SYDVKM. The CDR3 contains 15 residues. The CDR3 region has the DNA TGTGCCAGCAGTCTACCGGGACAGGGATGGGAGACCCAGTACTTC. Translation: CASSLPGQGWETQYF.

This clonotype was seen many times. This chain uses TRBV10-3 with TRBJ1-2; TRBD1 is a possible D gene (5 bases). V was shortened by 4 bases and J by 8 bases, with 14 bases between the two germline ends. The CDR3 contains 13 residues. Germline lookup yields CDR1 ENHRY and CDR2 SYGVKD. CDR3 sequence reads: CAISAGLQYGYTF. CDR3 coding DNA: TGTGCCATCAGTGCAGGGTTACAATACGGCTACACCTTC.

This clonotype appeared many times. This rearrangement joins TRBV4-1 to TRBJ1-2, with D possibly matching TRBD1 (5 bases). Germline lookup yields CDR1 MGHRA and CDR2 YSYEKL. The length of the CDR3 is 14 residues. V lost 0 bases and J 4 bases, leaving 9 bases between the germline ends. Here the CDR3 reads CASSQEQAFYGYTF. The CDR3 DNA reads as TGCGCCAGCAGCCAAGAACAGGCTTTCTATGGCTACACCTTC.

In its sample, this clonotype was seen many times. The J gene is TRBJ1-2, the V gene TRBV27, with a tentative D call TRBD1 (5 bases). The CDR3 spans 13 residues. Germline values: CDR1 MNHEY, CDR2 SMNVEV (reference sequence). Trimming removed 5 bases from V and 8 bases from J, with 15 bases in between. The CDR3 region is CASSISRGGGYTF. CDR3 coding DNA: TGTGCCAGCAGTATCTCTAGGGGAGGCGGCTACACCTTC.

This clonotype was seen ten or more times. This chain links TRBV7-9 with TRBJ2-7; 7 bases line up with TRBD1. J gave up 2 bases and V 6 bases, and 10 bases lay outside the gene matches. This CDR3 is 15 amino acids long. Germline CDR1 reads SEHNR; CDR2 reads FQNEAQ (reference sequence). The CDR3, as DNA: TGTGCCAGCAGTGGGGATCGGGACAGAGCCTACGAGCAGTACTTC. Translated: CASSGDRDRAYEQYF.

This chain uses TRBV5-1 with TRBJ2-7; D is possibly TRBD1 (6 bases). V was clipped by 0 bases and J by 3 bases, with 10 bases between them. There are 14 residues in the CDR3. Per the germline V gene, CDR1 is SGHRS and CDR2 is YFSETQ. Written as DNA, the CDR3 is TGCGCCAGCAGCTTGGGGGGGCAGGGCTACGAGCAGTACGTC. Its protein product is CASSLGGQGYEQYV.

The CDR3 here is CASSLNPRGQGGAFF. In nucleotides, the CDR3 is TGTGCCAGCTCGCTCAACCCCAGGGGGCAGGGGGGAGCTTTCTTT. The chain joins TRBV18 to TRBJ1-1; 8 bases match TRBD1. The CDR3 spans 15 residues. With 6 bases clipped from V and 10 bases from J, the junction kept 16 bases outside the gene matches. CDR1 is KGHSH, CDR2 LQKENI, per germline. Full variable domain (remainder filled in from reference TRBV18 and TRBJ1-1): NAGVMQNPRHLVRRRGQEARLRCSPMKGHSHVYWYRQLPEEGLKFMVYLQKENIIDESGMPKERFSAEFPKEGPSILRIQQVVRGDSAAYFCASSLNPRGQGGAFFGQGTRLTVV.

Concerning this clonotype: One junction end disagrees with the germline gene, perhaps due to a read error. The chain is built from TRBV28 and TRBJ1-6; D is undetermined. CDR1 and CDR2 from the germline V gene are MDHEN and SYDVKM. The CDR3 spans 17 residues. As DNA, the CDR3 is TGTGCCGGGCGAGGAGGGAGAGCGAGCTCCTGTAATTCACCCCTCCACTTT. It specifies CAGRGGRASSCNSPLHF.

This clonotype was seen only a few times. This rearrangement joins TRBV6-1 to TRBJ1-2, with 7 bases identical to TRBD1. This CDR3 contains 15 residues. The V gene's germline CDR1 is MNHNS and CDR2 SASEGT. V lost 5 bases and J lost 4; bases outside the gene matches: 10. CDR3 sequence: CASSIGQVGGYGYTF. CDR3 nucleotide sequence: TGTGCCAGCAGTATCGGACAGGTCGGGGGCTATGGCTACACCTTC.

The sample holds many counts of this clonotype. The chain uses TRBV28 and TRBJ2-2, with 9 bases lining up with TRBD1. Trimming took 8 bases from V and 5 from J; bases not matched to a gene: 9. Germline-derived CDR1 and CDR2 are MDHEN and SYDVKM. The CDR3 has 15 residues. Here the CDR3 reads CASGPKGQGTGELFF. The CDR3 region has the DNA TGTGCCAGCGGCCCTAAGGGACAGGGAACCGGGGAGCTGTTTTTT.

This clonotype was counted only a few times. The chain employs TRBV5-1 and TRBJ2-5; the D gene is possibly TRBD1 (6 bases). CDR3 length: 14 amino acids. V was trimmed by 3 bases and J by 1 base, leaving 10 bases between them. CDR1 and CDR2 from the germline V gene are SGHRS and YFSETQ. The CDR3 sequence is CASSWTAGQETQYF. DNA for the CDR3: TGCGCCAGCAGCTGGACAGCCGGCCAAGAGACCCAGTACTTC.